The rows below give T cell receptor beta chains drawn from one sample of a study of lymphopenia after photon versus proton radiotherapy. Assay: immunoSEQ multiplex PCR; the TCRdb copy retains only in-frame clones and omits some. The top ten hold under 13% of the sample, which has tens of thousands of clones, more than 70% seen once. This specimen was peripheral blood, taken from a patient treated with proton-based radiotherapy. The source is a woman aged 70-85 years with pancreatic cancer. Some clones in this sample may be carry-over from other donors' samples. The CDR3 runs from the conserved cysteine through the conserved F or W. Fields, in order: J gene, clone size, D gene, V gene, CDR3 protein, CDR3 DNA. D genes are given only for firm matches. Some rows have no size entry. The others give once, few or many, or a class for an expanded clone.

J gene: TRBJ1-1
clone size: NA
D gene: TRBD1
V gene: TRBV5-1
CDR3 protein: CASSLAFRQGSEAFF
CDR3 DNA: TGCGCCAGCAGCTTGGCCTTCCGACAGGGGTCTGAAGCTTTCTTT

J gene: TRBJ2-2
clone size: NA
D gene: NA
V gene: TRBV19
CDR3 protein: CASSIATGELFF
CDR3 DNA: TGTGCCAGTAGTATCGCAACCGGGGAGCTGTTTTTT

J gene: TRBJ2-3
clone size: few
D gene: NA
V gene: TRBV7-2
CDR3 protein: CASSPEGRGGTDTQYF
CDR3 DNA: TGTGCCAGCAGCCCCGAGGGCCGGGGAGGCACAGATACGCAGTATTTT

J gene: TRBJ2-6
clone size: NA
D gene: TRBD1
V gene: TRBV28
CDR3 protein: CASRGTGNSGANVLTF
CDR3 DNA: TGTGCCAGCAGGGGGACAGGGAACTCTGGGGCCAACGTCCTGACTTTC

J gene: TRBJ1-5
clone size: NA
D gene: TRBD1
V gene: TRBV19
CDR3 protein: CASGYDRARNNQPQHF
CDR3 DNA: TGTGCCAGTGGTTACGACAGGGCCAGGAACAATCAGCCCCAGCATTTT

J gene: TRBJ1-1
clone size: NA
D gene: NA
V gene: TRBV5-1
CDR3 protein: CASSYNAGLNTEAFF
CDR3 DNA: TGCGCCAGCAGCTATAATGCAGGGCTGAACACTGAAGCTTTCTTT

J gene: TRBJ1-4
clone size: NA
D gene: TRBD1
V gene: TRBV2
CDR3 protein: CASRFGTGNEKLFF
CDR3 DNA: TGTGCCAGCAGATTCGGGACAGGGAACGAAAAACTGTTTTTT

J gene: TRBJ1-3
clone size: NA
D gene: TRBD1
V gene: TRBV30
CDR3 protein: CAWSLGQGKDTIYF
CDR3 DNA: TGTGCCTGGAGTTTGGGACAGGGGAAGGACACCATATATTTT

J gene: TRBJ2-1
clone size: NA
D gene: TRBD2
V gene: TRBV4-1
CDR3 protein: CASSQEPGLETYNEQFF
CDR3 DNA: TGCGCCAGCAGCCAAGAACCGGGACTAGAAACCTACAATGAGCAGTTCTTC

J gene: TRBJ2-1
clone size: NA
D gene: NA
V gene: TRBV7-9
CDR3 protein: CASSLGGTHYNEQFF
CDR3 DNA: TGTGCCAGCAGCTTAGGGGGGACCCACTACAATGAGCAGTTCTTC

J gene: TRBJ1-4
clone size: NA
D gene: TRBD1
V gene: TRBV2
CDR3 protein: CASSEARGGNEKLFF
CDR3 DNA: TGTGCCAGCAGTGAGGCCAGGGGGGGTAATGAAAAACTGTTTTTT

J gene: TRBJ2-1
clone size: NA
D gene: NA
V gene: TRBV5-4
CDR3 protein: CASRGDSHNEQFF
CDR3 DNA: TGTGCCAGCCGAGGGGATTCACACAATGAGCAGTTCTTC

J gene: TRBJ2-7
clone size: NA
D gene: TRBD2
V gene: TRBV7-2
CDR3 protein: CASSLGGLAGADEQYF
CDR3 DNA: TGTGCCAGCAGCTTAGGTGGGCTAGCGGGAGCGGACGAGCAGTACTTC

J gene: TRBJ1-1
clone size: NA
D gene: TRBD1
V gene: TRBV6-4
CDR3 protein: CASSDSDRATEAFF
CDR3 DNA: TGTGCCAGCAGTGACTCCGACAGGGCTACTGAAGCTTTCTTT

J gene: TRBJ1-2
clone size: NA
D gene: TRBD1
V gene: TRBV30
CDR3 protein: CAWSRTGWFGYTF
CDR3 DNA: TGTGCCTGGAGTAGGACAGGGTGGTTCGGCTACACCTTC

J gene: TRBJ2-2
clone size: NA
D gene: NA
V gene: TRBV6-4
CDR3 protein: CASSGGRNTGELFF
CDR3 DNA: TGTGCCAGCAGTGGGGGGAGGAACACCGGGGAGCTGTTTTTT

J gene: TRBJ2-3
clone size: NA
D gene: TRBD1
V gene: TRBV7-8
CDR3 protein: CASSLGQGFVDTQYF
CDR3 DNA: TGTGCCAGCAGCCTGGGACAGGGATTTGTAGATACGCAGTATTTT

J gene: TRBJ1-1
clone size: NA
D gene: NA
V gene: TRBV7-2
CDR3 protein: CASRRVRGGTEAFF
CDR3 DNA: TGTGCCAGCAGAAGGGTGCGGGGAGGCACTGAGGCTTTCTTT

J gene: TRBJ2-1
clone size: medium-sized
D gene: TRBD1
V gene: TRBV29-1
CDR3 protein: CSGGTEVDEQFF
CDR3 DNA: TGCAGCGGGGGGACAGAGGTCGATGAGCAGTTCTTC

J gene: TRBJ2-5
clone size: NA
D gene: NA
V gene: TRBV9
CDR3 protein: CASSRTGKETQYF
CDR3 DNA: TGTGCCAGCAGCCGAACCGGGAAAGAGACCCAGTACTTC

J gene: TRBJ1-2
clone size: NA
D gene: NA
V gene: TRBV11-1
CDR3 protein: CASSLALVKGSSGYTF
CDR3 DNA: TGTGCCAGCAGCTTAGCCCTGGTAAAGGGGTCTAGTGGCTACACCTTC

J gene: TRBJ1-6
clone size: once
D gene: NA
V gene: TRBV27
CDR3 protein: CASTTLNSPLHF
CDR3 DNA: TGTGCCAGCACCACGCTCAATTCACCCCTCCACTTT

J gene: TRBJ2-2
clone size: few
D gene: TRBD2
V gene: TRBV4-2
CDR3 protein: CASSQAGGSGANTGELFF
CDR3 DNA: TGTGCCAGCAGCCAAGCCGGGGGGAGCGGGGCGAACACCGGGGAGCTGTTTTTT

J gene: TRBJ2-1
clone size: NA
D gene: TRBD1
V gene: TRBV9
CDR3 protein: CASSGQGRDEQFF
CDR3 DNA: TGTGCCAGCAGCGGACAGGGTCGCGACGAGCAGTTCTTC

J gene: TRBJ1-5
clone size: NA
D gene: NA
V gene: TRBV2
CDR3 protein: CASSELAHTQHF
CDR3 DNA: TGTGCCAGCAGTGAATTGGCCCATACACAGCATTTT

J gene: TRBJ2-5
clone size: NA
D gene: NA
V gene: TRBV4-1
CDR3 protein: CASSQDPGPETQYF
CDR3 DNA: TGCGCCAGCAGCCAAGATCCGGGACCGGAGACCCAGTACTTC

J gene: TRBJ1-2
clone size: NA
D gene: TRBD1
V gene: TRBV27
CDR3 protein: CASSTRWTGDYGYTF
CDR3 DNA: TGTGCCAGCAGCACCCGCTGGACAGGGGACTATGGCTACACCTTC

J gene: TRBJ1-1
clone size: NA
D gene: NA
V gene: TRBV19
CDR3 protein: CASSSYGVGTEAFF
CDR3 DNA: TGTGCCAGTAGTTCCTACGGGGTTGGAACTGAAGCTTTCTTT

J gene: TRBJ1-5
clone size: NA
D gene: TRBD1
V gene: TRBV27
CDR3 protein: CASRGQGEWQPQHF
CDR3 DNA: TGTGCCAGCAGAGGACAGGGCGAATGGCAGCCCCAGCATTTT

J gene: TRBJ2-7
clone size: NA
D gene: NA
V gene: TRBV18
CDR3 protein: CASSPRVGGDEQYF
CDR3 DNA: TGTGCCAGCTCACCACGAGTCGGGGGAGACGAGCAGTACTTC

J gene: TRBJ1-1
clone size: NA
D gene: TRBD1
V gene: TRBV6-1
CDR3 protein: CASTQTGPWDTEAFF
CDR3 DNA: TGTGCCAGCACTCAGACAGGGCCCTGGGACACTGAAGCTTTCTTT

J gene: TRBJ2-3
clone size: NA
D gene: NA
V gene: TRBV5-4
CDR3 protein: CASSLTDTQYF
CDR3 DNA: TGTGCCAGCAGCTTGACAGATACGCAGTATTTT

J gene: TRBJ1-5
clone size: NA
D gene: NA
V gene: TRBV21-1
CDR3 protein: CASSNLRPGARTQPQHF
CDR3 DNA: TGTGCCAGCAGCAACCTTCGTCCCGGGGCTAGGACTCAGCCCCAGCATTTT

J gene: TRBJ2-7
clone size: NA
D gene: TRBD1
V gene: TRBV10-1
CDR3 protein: CASIHRGPLYEQYF
CDR3 DNA: TGCGCCAGCATCCACAGGGGGCCCCTCTACGAGCAGTACTTC

J gene: TRBJ2-3
clone size: once
D gene: TRBD2
V gene: TRBV27
CDR3 protein: CASSPRPTSGNTDTQYF
CDR3 DNA: TGTGCCAGCAGCCCCCGTCCGACTAGCGGGAATACAGATACGCAGTATTTT

J gene: TRBJ1-4
clone size: NA
D gene: NA
V gene: TRBV6-5
CDR3 protein: CASTPFGSEKLFF
CDR3 DNA: TGTGCCAGCACCCCGTTTGGGTCGGAAAAACTGTTTTTT

J gene: TRBJ2-1
clone size: NA
D gene: TRBD2
V gene: TRBV6-6
CDR3 protein: CASSSWSGAGYNEQFF
CDR3 DNA: TGTGCCAGCAGTTCCTGGTCGGGAGCGGGGTACAATGAGCAGTTCTTC

J gene: TRBJ2-1
clone size: NA
D gene: NA
V gene: TRBV15
CDR3 protein: CATSRVNSGEQFF
CDR3 DNA: TGTGCCACCAGCAGAGTAAATAGCGGTGAGCAGTTCTTC

J gene: TRBJ2-2
clone size: few
D gene: NA
V gene: TRBV28
CDR3 protein: CASSFPAANTGELFF
CDR3 DNA: TGTGCCAGCAGTTTCCCCGCAGCAAACACCGGGGAGCTGTTTTTT